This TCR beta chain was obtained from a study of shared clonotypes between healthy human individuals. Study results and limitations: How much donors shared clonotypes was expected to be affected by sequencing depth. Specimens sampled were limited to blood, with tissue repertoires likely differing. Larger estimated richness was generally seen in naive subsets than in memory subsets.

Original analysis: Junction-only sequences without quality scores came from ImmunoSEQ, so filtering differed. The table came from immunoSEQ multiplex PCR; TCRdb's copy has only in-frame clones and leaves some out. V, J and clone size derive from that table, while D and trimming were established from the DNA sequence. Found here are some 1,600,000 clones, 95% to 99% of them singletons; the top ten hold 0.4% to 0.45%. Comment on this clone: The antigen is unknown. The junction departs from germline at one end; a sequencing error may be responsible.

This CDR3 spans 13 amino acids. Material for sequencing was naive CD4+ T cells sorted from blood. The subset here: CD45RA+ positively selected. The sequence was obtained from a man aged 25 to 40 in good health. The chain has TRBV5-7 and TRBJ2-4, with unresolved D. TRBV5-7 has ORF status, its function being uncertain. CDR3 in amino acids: CASSLLYESPLHF. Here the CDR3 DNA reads TGTGCCAGCAGCTTGTTGTACGAGTCCCCCCTCCACTTC.